This TCR beta chain appears in the sequencing data of a study of blood T cell repertoires in COVID-19. As for the study in general: The study drew acute and convalescent COVID-19 samples from the United States, Italy and Spain.

The CDR3 totals 15 residues. Germline CDR1 SNHLY, CDR2 FYNNEI. The ends lost 4 bases at V and 4 bases at J; junction bases unmatched: 5. As handled by the study authors: Researchers report that nucleated cell counts were estimated from reference gene primer amplification. The protocol was immunoSEQ multiplex PCR, while the TCRdb copy is restricted to in-frame clones and leaves out a portion. The DNA was the basis for D and trimming; V, J and clone size are from that table. The sample lists some 310,000 clones, more than 75% seen once, with 1% in the top ten. This clone appeared once. This TCR came from a man aged 45-65 years with active or convalescent COVID-19. The specimen sequenced was peripheral blood. V gene TRBV2 combines with J gene TRBJ2-3, with 10 positions matching TRBD2. In nucleotides, the CDR3 is TGTGCCAGCAGTGGAGCTAGCGGGGGAGCAGATACGCAGTATTTT. Protein: CASSGASGGADTQYF. The variable domain in full, completed from reference TRBV2 and TRBJ2-3, reads EPEVTQTPSHQVTQMGQEVILRCVPISNHLYFYWYRQILGQKVEFLVSFYNNEISEKSEIFDDQFSVERPDGSNFTLKIRSTKLEDSAMYFCASSGASGGADTQYFGPGTRLTVL.